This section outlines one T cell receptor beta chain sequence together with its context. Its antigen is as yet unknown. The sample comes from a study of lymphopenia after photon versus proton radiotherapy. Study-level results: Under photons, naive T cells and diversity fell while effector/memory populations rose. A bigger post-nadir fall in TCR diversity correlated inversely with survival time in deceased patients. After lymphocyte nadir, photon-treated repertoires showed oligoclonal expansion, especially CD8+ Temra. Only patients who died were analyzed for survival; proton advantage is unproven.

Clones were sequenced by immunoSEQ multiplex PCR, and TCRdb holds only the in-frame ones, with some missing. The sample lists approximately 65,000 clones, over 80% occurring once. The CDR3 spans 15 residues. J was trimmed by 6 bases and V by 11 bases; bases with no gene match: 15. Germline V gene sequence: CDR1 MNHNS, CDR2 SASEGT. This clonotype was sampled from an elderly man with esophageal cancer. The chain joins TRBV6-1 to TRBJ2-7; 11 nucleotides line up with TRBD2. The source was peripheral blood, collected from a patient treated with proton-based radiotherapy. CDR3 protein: CAGGDRGTSGREQYF. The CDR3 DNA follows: TGTGCCGGAGGGGACAGAGGGACTAGCGGCCGCGAGCAGTACTTC.